Each of the 9 T cell receptor beta chains below was sequenced from the same sample in a study of blood T cell repertoires in COVID-19. Profiled with immunoSEQ multiplex PCR; TCRdb holds only in-frame clones, not every one. There are hundreds of thousands of clones in the sample; 65% to 90% occur only once, and 9.5% to 13% lies in the top ten. Sequencing input: peripheral blood. These receptor sequences come from a man in his fifties or sixties with COVID-19, enrolled during active disease.

The chain recombines TRBV5-5 with TRBJ1-1; maybe TRBD1 (6 bases). The CDR3 has 14 amino acids. The V gene lost 0 bases and the J gene lost 3 bases, with 9 bases spanning the gap. Germline V CDR1 and CDR2: SGHKS, YYEKEE (reference sequence). The CDR3 reads CASSLAYRDTEAFF. The CDR3, as DNA: TGTGCCAGCAGCTTGGCCTACAGGGACACTGAAGCTTTCTTT.

The rearrangement joins TRBV2 to TRBJ2-7; 9 nucleotides line up with TRBD1. There are 16 residues in the CDR3. The germline V gene has CDR1 SNHLY and CDR2 FYNNEI. J was trimmed by 2 bases and V by 3 bases; bases with no gene match: 8. The CDR3 DNA sequence: TGTGCCAGCAGTGAGGGAGGACAGGGGAGGCCCTACGAGCAGTACTTC. Translation gives CASSEGGQGRPYEQYF.

The gene calls are TRBV6-5 and TRBJ1-2; TRBD1 agrees at 7 bases. This CDR3 has 13 residues. V dropped 5 bases and J dropped 7; count of bases not matched to a gene: 7. Germline CDR1 MNHEY, CDR2 SVGAGI. The CDR3 bases are TGTGCCAGCAGTCACCAGGGGGATAGTGGCTACACCTTC. It translates to CASSHQGDSGYTF.

The chain combines TRBV6-5 with TRBJ1-4; 8 bases are a match to TRBD1. Trimming at V came to 0 bases and at J to 2 bases, leaving 2 bases not matched to a gene. The germline V gene encodes CDR1 MNHEY and CDR2 SVGAGI. This CDR3 is 16 amino acids long. The CDR3, as DNA: TGTGCCAGCAGTTACTCTCCAGGGGGCACTAATGAAAAACTGTTTTTT. It specifies CASSYSPGGTNEKLFF.

The V and J genes are TRBV28 and TRBJ2-4; maybe TRBD1 (5 bases). The V end lost 7 bases, the J end lost 0 bases, and 13 bases lay between the germline ends. CDR1 and CDR2 (germline): MDHEN, SYDVKM. The CDR3 is 15 residues long. The CDR3 here is CASTTHQGAKNIQYF. CDR3 in DNA: TGTGCCAGCACTACACACCAGGGAGCCAAAAACATTCAGTACTTC.

This chain joins TRBV6-6 and TRBJ2-7; TRBD1 matches at 7 bases. The CDR3 loop spans 12 amino acids. Germline V CDR1 and CDR2: MNHNY, SVGAGI (reference sequence). The V segment lost 7 bases and the J segment 5 bases; nucleotides outside the gene matches: 5. Written as DNA, the CDR3 is TGTGCCAGCAATAAGGGGGCCGACGAGCAGTACTTC. Amino acids: CASNKGADEQYF.

The J gene is TRBJ1-4, the V gene TRBV15; D gene unclear. Looked up from germline, CDR1 is LNHNV and CDR2 is YYDKDF (reference sequence). Trimming took off 1 base at V and 4 bases at J, with 7 bases between the two ends. The CDR3 is 14 amino acids. The CDR3: CATSRGSFNEKLFF. CDR3 coding DNA: TGTGCCACCAGCAGAGGCAGTTTTAATGAAAAACTGTTTTTT.

The rearrangement joins TRBV29-1 to TRBJ1-2, with 10 positions matching TRBD1. Germline loops: CDR1 SQVTM, CDR2 ANQGSEA. Trimming cost V 6 bases and J 5 bases; bases outside gene matches: 3. The CDR3 is 12 amino acids. Here the CDR3 DNA reads TGCAGCGTCTCGGGACAGGGGTATGGCTACACCTTC. It is translated as CSVSGQGYGYTF.

The rearrangement joins TRBV6-5 to TRBJ2-2; D gene ambiguous. Germline V gives CDR1 MNHEY, CDR2 SVGAGI. This CDR3 spans 12 amino acids. Trimming removed 6 bases at V and 4 bases at J, with 6 bases between. The CDR3 region is CASRSLTGELFF. The CDR3 coding sequence is TGTGCCAGCAGATCCCTCACCGGGGAGCTGTTTTTT.